The clone carrying this TCR beta chain came up many times. What it binds is unknown. The data are from a study of T cells after yellow fever vaccination. Study background: Each low-cell-number fraction was prepared by means of SMART-Seq v4 Ultra Low Input. Study-wide findings and caveats: On re-exposure, the response was weaker but peaked faster, at day 5 versus 15. The booster saw the reappearance of most primary-vaccination clones (nearly 98% CD4, around 90% CD8).

A 5'RACE template-switching step, the method used to make TCR cDNA, added a universal primer site and UMIs. TCRdb passed the 5' RACE reads through MiXCR, listing each CDR3 protein once. The sample lists about 130,000 distinct CDR3 sequences, approximately 7% occurring once. Trimming cost V 1 base and J 14 bases, with 13 bases left between them. The CDR3 is 12 amino acids. CDR1 is LGHDT and CDR2 is YNNKEL in the germline V gene (reference sequence). The sequencing used CD4+ T cells sorted from PBMCs, collected 10 days after the first yellow fever vaccination. The chain joins TRBV3-1 to TRBJ2-3; perhaps TRBD2 as D (6 bases). The clonotype originates from a man younger than 30 who received the YFV17D yellow fever vaccine. The CDR3 nucleotides are TGTGCCAGCAGCCAAGGGACTGGGAGGTGGTATTTT. It is translated as CASSQGTGRWYF.